The 21 T cell receptor beta chains below come from one sample, sequenced in a study of OX40 agonist ivuxolimab in advanced cancers. Sequencing used immunoSEQ multiplex PCR; TCRdb keeps in-frame clones, though not all of them. The sample contains approximately 60,000 clones, 84% of which appear only once. The source material was CD4+ or CD8+ T cells sorted from blood, sampled in a trial of the OX40 agonist ivuxolimab. The receptors were sampled from an adult with an advanced solid tumor such as melanoma, head and neck, liver or kidney cancer.

The chain carries TRBV28 and TRBJ1-1; D might be TRBD1 (6 bases). The CDR3 consists of 15 residues. Trimming cost V 7 bases and J 1 base, with 16 bases left between them. CDR1 and CDR2 from the germline V gene are MDHEN and SYDVKM. The CDR3 here is CASNTMGGGNTEAFF. Written as DNA, the CDR3 is TGTGCCAGCAATACCATGGGAGGGGGGAACACTGAAGCTTTCTTT.

The chain combines TRBV4-1 with TRBJ1-1; D unresolved. This CDR3 comprises 14 residues. Trimming took off 3 bases at V and 0 bases at J, with 8 bases between the two ends. Germline V lookup: CDR1 MGHRA, CDR2 YSYEKL. In DNA, the CDR3 is TGCGCCAGCAGCCATCCCAATTTGAACACTGAAGCTTTCTTT. It encodes CASSHPNLNTEAFF.

V usage is TRBV5-1 and J usage is TRBJ1-1, with 7 bases identical to TRBD1. V lost 4 bases, J lost 0 bases, and 3 bases stayed unmatched. Germline V lookup: CDR1 SGHRS, CDR2 YFSETQ. CDR3 size: 14 residues. The CDR3, as DNA: TGCGCCAGCAGCGGGGGACAGATGAACACTGAAGCTTTCTTT. It encodes CASSGGQMNTEAFF.

The chain has TRBV7-2 and TRBJ2-7; TRBD1 or TRBD2 may be the D gene (5 bases each). V was clipped by 3 bases and J by 3 bases, with 12 bases between them. The germline V gene encodes CDR1 SGHTA and CDR2 FQGNSA. CDR3 length equals 14 residues. The CDR3 protein is CASSFSVGDYEQYF. The DNA of the CDR3 is TGTGCCAGCAGCTTTAGCGTAGGGGACTACGAGCAGTACTTC.

DNA for the CDR3: TGTGCCAGTACCCCAACAAACGGGCAGGGTAACCAGCCCCAGCATTTT. It specifies CASTPTNGQGNQPQHF. V and J are TRBV19 and TRBJ1-5, with D possibly TRBD1 on 5 matching bases. V dropped 7 bases and J dropped 7 bases, with 23 bases sitting between them. The CDR3 spans 16 residues. The germline CDR1 and CDR2 sequences are LNHDA and SQIVND (reference sequence).

CDR3 protein: CASSLWGRGLVETQYF. The CDR3 bases are TGTGCCAGCAGCTTATGGGGCAGGGGCTTGGTGGAGACCCAGTACTTC. The chain recombines TRBV7-9 with TRBJ2-5; D perhaps matches TRBD1 (6 bases). V was cut by 2 bases and J by 5 bases, with 18 bases left in between. The CDR3 covers 16 residues. Germline V gives CDR1 SEHNR, CDR2 FQNEAQ (reference sequence).

The V call is TRBV21-1, the J call TRBJ2-1; the D call TRBD2 from the table was never checked on the DNA. TRBV21-1 is noted as a pseudogene. CDR3 length equals 15 residues. This chain's CDR3 is CASSQGLNAYNEQFF. CDR3 coding DNA: TGTGCCAGCAGCCAAGGACTTAATGCCTACAATGAGCAGTTCTTC.

Only one count was recorded for this clone. This chain links TRBV19 with TRBJ2-7; TRBD1 might be the D (6 bases). V was trimmed by 5 bases and J by 6 bases, leaving 14 bases between them. CDR1 is LNHDA and CDR2 is SQIVND in the germline V gene (reference sequence). This CDR3 spans 13 amino acids. In nucleotides, the CDR3 is TGTGCCAGTAGTGCAAAAACAGGGACCGAGCAGTACTTC. Translation: CASSAKTGTEQYF. Filled out from reference TRBV19 and TRBJ2-7, the complete variable domain reads DGGITQSPKYLFRKEGQNVTLSCEQNLNHDAMYWYRQDPGQGLRLIYYSQIVNDFQKGDIAEGYSVSREKKESFPLTVTSAQKNPTAFYLCASSAKTGTEQYFGPGTRLTVT.

The rearrangement links TRBV2 to TRBJ1-6; no clear D. This CDR3 spans 14 amino acids. V was clipped by 4 bases and J by 8 bases, with 12 bases between them. CDR1 and CDR2 from the germline V gene are SNHLY and FYNNEI. The CDR3 region has the DNA TGTGCCAGCAGTGTGTCTCCACGGGATTCACCCCTCCACTTT. It yields the protein CASSVSPRDSPLHF.

The gene calls are TRBV6-5 and TRBJ2-2; the D is unclear. V lost 5 bases and J lost 7, with 5 bases in between. Germline values: CDR1 MNHEY, CDR2 SVGAGI. The CDR3 runs 11 residues. CDR3 amino acids: CASSLNGELFF. CDR3 bases: TGTGCCAGCAGTCTCAACGGGGAGCTGTTTTTT.

The V gene is TRBV7-3, the J gene TRBJ2-1; TRBD2 matches 7 bases. The CDR3 length is 16 residues. V shed 2 bases and J 7 bases; nucleotides not matched to a gene: 11. CDR1 is SGHTA and CDR2 is FQGTGA in the germline V gene. The CDR3, as DNA: TGTGCCAGCAGCTTAGCCCCACCGGGACTATCTAATGAGCAGTTCTTC. Translating gives CASSLAPPGLSNEQFF. Full variable domain (remainder filled in from reference TRBV7-3 and TRBJ2-1): GAGVSQTPSNKVTEKGKYVELRCDPISGHTALYWYRQSLGQGPEFLIYFQGTGAADDSGLPNDRFFAVRPEGSVSTLKIQRTERGDSAVYLCASSLAPPGLSNEQFFGPGTRLTVL.

This chain joins TRBV28 and TRBJ2-3; D is perhaps TRBD1 (6 bases). The CDR3 is made up of 14 amino acids. From germline, CDR1 is MDHEN and CDR2 SYDVKM. Trimming shortened V by 4 bases and J by 2 bases, and 10 bases separated the two germline ends. CDR3: CASSSGQFTDTQYF. The CDR3 DNA sequence: TGTGCCAGCAGTTCAGGACAGTTCACAGATACGCAGTATTTT. The entire variable domain, with the rest obtained from reference TRBV28 and TRBJ2-3, is as follows: DVKVTQSSRYLVKRTGEKVFLECVQDMDHENMFWYRQDPGLGLRLIYFSYDVKMKEKGDIPEGYSVSREKKERFSLILESASTNQTSMYLCASSSGQFTDTQYFGPGTRLTVL.

The CDR3 sequence: CASSPQAIETQYF. The CDR3 DNA reads as TGTGCCAGCTCACCACAAGCCATAGAGACCCAGTACTTC. The chain recombines TRBV18 with TRBJ2-5; no clear D gene. V was clipped by 1 base and J by 4 bases, with 7 bases between them. The length of the CDR3 is 13 residues. Germline CDR1 and CDR2: KGHSH and LQKENI.

V gene TRBV7-2 combines with J gene TRBJ2-7, with D tentatively TRBD2 (6 bases). The CDR3 extends over 14 amino acids. The V gene lost 5 bases and the J gene lost 6 bases, with 17 bases spanning the gap. The germline V gene has CDR1 SGHTA and CDR2 FQGNSA. The CDR3 coding sequence is TGTGCCAGCAGCATTAGATGGGGGGAAGGCGAGCAGTACTTC. This gives the protein CASSIRWGEGEQYF.

The chain uses TRBV18 and TRBJ1-2, with D maybe TRBD1 (5 bases). V was clipped by 3 bases and J by 2 bases, with 19 bases between them. The CDR3 has 17 amino acids. Germline V gives CDR1 KGHSH, CDR2 LQKENI. CDR3 amino acids: CASSPTELRPPNYGYTF. CDR3 coding DNA: TGTGCCAGCTCACCGACAGAGCTCCGTCCCCCCAACTATGGCTACACCTTC.

Regarding this clone: Other nucleotide sequences in the sample specify the same CDR3. V and J are TRBV30 and TRBJ1-1, with unresolved D. The V gene's germline CDR1 is GTSNPN and CDR2 SVGIG (reference sequence). This CDR3 has 13 amino acids. Deletions cut 0 bases from V and 1 base from J, with 6 bases between. The CDR3 reads CAWSVFENTEAFF. As DNA, the CDR3 is TGTGCCTGGAGTGTATTTGAGAACACTGAAGCTTTCTTT.

The chain has TRBV7-2 and TRBJ1-2; unclear D gene. Germline CDR1 SGHTA, CDR2 FQGNSA. V shed 1 base and J shed 8 bases, with 17 bases lying between them. This CDR3 spans 15 amino acids. CDR3 amino acids: CASSLDETARNGYTF. CDR3 DNA: TGTGCCAGCAGCTTAGATGAGACCGCCCGAAACGGCTACACCTTC.

The gene calls are TRBV9 and TRBJ2-3; D might be TRBD1 (5 bases). This CDR3 comprises 15 residues. Trimming left V 3 bases short and J 1 base short, with 12 bases between. Germline values: CDR1 SGDLS, CDR2 YYNGEE. The CDR3 DNA sequence: TGTGCCAGCAGCGATCAGGGTAGGGGCACAGATACGCAGTATTTT. Protein product: CASSDQGRGTDTQYF.

The rearrangement links TRBV11-1 to TRBJ2-7; D call uncertain. The CDR3 contains 12 residues. CDR1 is SGHAT, CDR2 FQDESV, per germline (reference sequence). With 5 bases removed from V and 0 bases from J, the gap between germline ends came to 5 bases. CDR3 protein: CASSRDSYEQYF. DNA of the CDR3: TGTGCCAGCAGCAGGGACTCCTACGAGCAGTACTTC.

The chain is built from TRBV9 and TRBJ2-5; TRBD1 matches at 8 bases. Germline CDR1 is SGDLS and CDR2 is YYNGEE. The CDR3 spans 14 residues. V shed 2 bases, J shed 4 bases, and the junction held 4 bases outside the gene matches. CDR3 region: CASSVAGTGETQYF. CDR3 DNA: TGTGCCAGCAGCGTGGCGGGGACAGGAGAGACCCAGTACTTC.

The chain links TRBV27 to TRBJ1-5; no clear D. Germline V lookup: CDR1 MNHEY, CDR2 SMNVEV (reference sequence). Trimming removed 7 bases at V and 4 bases at J, with 14 bases between. This CDR3 has 14 residues. The CDR3 sequence: CASKRSGKNQPQHF. CDR3 coding DNA: TGTGCCAGCAAAAGATCGGGGAAGAATCAGCCCCAGCATTTT.